One and the same sample provided the 17 T cell receptor beta chains below, sequenced in a study of blood T cell repertoires in COVID-19. Clones were sequenced by immunoSEQ multiplex PCR, and TCRdb holds only the in-frame ones, with some missing. This table has a few hundred thousand clones, around four fifths appearing once. The specimen was peripheral blood. The receptors were gathered from a woman aged 50 to 60 with active or convalescent COVID-19.

This clone showed up just a few times. The chain joins TRBV6-1 to TRBJ2-7; D is ambiguous. Trimming pared 0 bases from V and 3 bases from J, leaving 9 bases between. Germline loops: CDR1 MNHNS, CDR2 SASEGT. The CDR3 extends over 14 amino acids. In DNA form, the CDR3 reads TGTGCCAGCAGTGAAGCGATGGAGAACTACGAGCAGTACTTC. This gives the protein CASSEAMENYEQYF.

The V gene is TRBV7-9, the J gene TRBJ1-4; TRBD1 matches 7 bases. Germline lookup yields CDR1 SEHNR and CDR2 FQNEAQ (reference sequence). Trimming at V came to 4 bases and at J to 10 bases, leaving 12 bases not matched to a gene. The CDR3 extends over 15 amino acids. The CDR3 DNA reads TGTGCCAGCAGCTGGGGGTCGACAGGGTTCGGAAAACTGTTTTTT. Translated, it gives CASSWGSTGFGKLFF.

Turning to this clone: No conserved phenylalanine or tryptophan is present at the end of the CDR3, so a read error is the likely explanation. Because the CDR3's place on the DNA is in doubt, the DNA is left out and the CDR3 is given as listed by TCRdb. J is TRBJ2-7 and V is TRBV15; the table assigns TRBD1, which was not confirmed against the DNA. The V gene's germline CDR1 is LNHNV and CDR2 YYDKDF (reference sequence). The CDR3 is 12 amino acids long, termini counted. The CDR3 sequence: CATSRDGTGVFI.

The chain is built from TRBV6-5 and TRBJ2-1; tentative D call: TRBD1 (6 bases). The CDR3 sequence is 13 residues long. Germline CDR1 is MNHEY and CDR2 is SVGAGI. Trimming stripped 6 bases from V and 6 bases from J, with 12 bases between. The CDR3 loop is CASRAVRGNEQFF. CDR3 nucleotides: TGTGCCAGCAGAGCGGTCAGGGGCAATGAGCAGTTCTTC.

The J gene is TRBJ1-4, the V gene TRBV27; D is ambiguous. Germline-derived CDR1 and CDR2 are MNHEY and SMNVEV (reference sequence). The CDR3 runs 14 residues. The germline V and J ends were trimmed by 2 bases and 10 bases, with 14 bases remaining between them. The CDR3 loop reads CASSLDGRMIKLFF. The CDR3 coding sequence is TGTGCCAGCAGTTTAGATGGGAGGATGATAAAACTGTTTTTT.

V gene TRBV5-6 combines with J gene TRBJ1-2; the D gene is possibly TRBD1 (5 bases). The CDR3 covers 14 residues. V was pared by 1 base and J by 1 base, with 8 bases between. Germline assignment: CDR1 SGHDT and CDR2 YYEEEE. CDR3 DNA sequence: TGTGCCAGCAGCTTGCCACAGGTTAACTATGGCTACACCTTC. Residues: CASSLPQVNYGYTF.

This clone was counted only a few times. The CDR3 sequence is CSVETGTGSDGYTF. CDR3 DNA sequence: TGCAGCGTTGAGACCGGGACAGGGTCTGATGGCTACACCTTC. The V call is TRBV29-1, the J call TRBJ1-2; TRBD1 matches 9 bases. This CDR3 has 14 residues. Germline V gene data show CDR1 as SQVTM and CDR2 as ANQGSEA. V was clipped by 3 bases and J by 6 bases; unmatched bases: 8.

V is TRBV6-2 or TRBV6-3 and J is TRBJ2-5, with 12 bases matching TRBD2. This CDR3 is 16 amino acids long. J was trimmed by 5 bases and V by 4 bases; bases with no gene match: 8. CDR1 and CDR2 (germline): MNHEY, SVGEGT. This chain's CDR3 is CASSSPTSGSPETQYF. The CDR3 nucleotides read TGTGCCAGCAGTTCGCCGACTAGCGGGAGCCCTGAGACCCAGTACTTC.

The CDR3 protein is CASSRNQPQHF. DNA for the CDR3: TGTGCCAGCAGCCGTAATCAGCCCCAGCATTTT. This rearrangement joins TRBV11-2 to TRBJ1-5; D is ambiguous. Germline CDR1 and CDR2: SGHAT and FQNNGV. The CDR3 length is 11 residues. Trimming took off 5 bases at V and 4 bases at J, with 3 bases between the two ends.

This chain joins TRBV2 and TRBJ2-3; no definite D call. V dropped 5 bases and J dropped 0 bases, with 3 bases sitting between them. Germline-derived CDR1 and CDR2 are SNHLY and FYNNEI. The CDR3 runs 12 residues. The CDR3 coding sequence is TGTGCCAGCAGTATAAGCACAGATACGCAGTATTTT. Its protein is CASSISTDTQYF.

This clone was observed a few times. The chain uses TRBV2 and TRBJ1-2; D ambiguous. The CDR3 consists of 8 residues. V shed 10 bases and J shed 12 bases, with 9 bases lying between them. CDR1 SNHLY and CDR2 FYNNEI come from the germline V gene. CDR3 sequence: CATPSDTF. CDR3 in DNA: TGTGCCACCCCGTCAGACACCTTC.

The chain employs TRBV3-1 (or the pseudogene TRBV3-2) and TRBJ1-2, with a possible D match to TRBD1 (5 bases). With 3 bases removed from V and 0 bases from J, the gap between germline ends came to 11 bases. Germline lookup yields CDR1 LGHDT and CDR2 YNNKEL (reference sequence). The CDR3 spans 15 residues. Here the CDR3 reads CASSQGTSANYGYTF. In DNA, the CDR3 is TGTGCCAGCAGCCAGGGGACTTCGGCTAACTATGGCTACACCTTC.

The chain recombines TRBV2 with TRBJ1-2; D gene unclear. The CDR3 runs to 13 residues. V lost 5 bases to trimming and J lost 0 bases, with 7 bases between them. Germline loops: CDR1 SNHLY, CDR2 FYNNEI. The CDR3: CASSPTTNYGYTF. CDR3 in DNA: TGTGCCAGCAGTCCAACAACTAACTATGGCTACACCTTC. Full variable domain (outside the CDR3, taken from reference TRBV2 and TRBJ1-2): EPEVTQTPSHQVTQMGQEVILRCVPISNHLYFYWYRQILGQKVEFLVSFYNNEISEKSEIFDDQFSVERPDGSNFTLKIRSTKLEDSAMYFCASSPTTNYGYTFGSGTRLTVV.

The genes are TRBV19 and TRBJ2-5; 11 nucleotides match TRBD2. The germline V gene has CDR1 LNHDA and CDR2 SQIVND (reference sequence). The CDR3 sequence is 15 residues long. V shed 5 bases and J 1 base; nucleotides not matched to a gene: 3. As DNA, the CDR3 is TGTGCCAGTAGTCTTAGCGGGGGGGCCCAAGAGACCCAGTACTTC. Translating it yields CASSLSGGAQETQYF.

This clone has at least ten counts. V is TRBV9 and J is TRBJ2-2, with D tentatively TRBD2 (6 bases). Germline loops: CDR1 SGDLS, CDR2 YYNGEE. The CDR3 is made up of 16 amino acids. Trimming cost V 0 bases and J 5 bases, with 14 bases left between them. The CDR3 region has the DNA TGTGCCAGCAGCGTAGTGGCGGGGCGGGGTACCGGGGAGCTGTTTTTT. Translated: CASSVVAGRGTGELFF.

V gene TRBV7-9 combines with J gene TRBJ1-1; D gene uncertain. CDR3 length: 11 amino acids. Deletions cut 7 bases from V and 5 bases from J, with 8 bases between. Germline V lookup: CDR1 SEHNR, CDR2 FQNEAQ (reference sequence). CDR3 region: CASTRGTEAFF. For the CDR3, the DNA is TGTGCCAGCACCCGAGGGACTGAAGCTTTCTTT.

CDR3 region: CASSLEARVVEKLFF. Here the CDR3 DNA reads TGTGCCAGCAGCTTAGAAGCCAGGGTCGTTGAAAAACTGTTTTTT. The chain recombines TRBV11-2 with TRBJ1-4; weak D call: TRBD1 (5 bases). Germline lookup yields CDR1 SGHAT and CDR2 FQNNGV. CDR3 length: 15 amino acids. V was cut by 0 bases and J by 7 bases, with 12 bases left in between.